These T cell receptor beta chains were read from a single sample in a study of tumor and adjacent non-tumor tissue in lung cancer. TCRdb re-called the multiplex PCR reads through MiXCR, storing one row per CDR3 protein. The sample has 65,000 to 95,000 distinct CDR3 sequences, nearly 70% seen once. The sequencing sample was made of lung tumor tissue. All receptors come from a woman in her 70s with non-small cell lung cancer. The CDR3 runs from the conserved cysteine through the conserved F or W. D genes are given only for firm matches. Only part of the rows carry a size: once, few, many, or a class if the clone is expanded.

J: TRBJ2-1
D: .
V: TRBV7-9
size: .
CDR3: CASEGGSYNEQFF
DNA: TGTGCCAGCGAGGGCGGCTCCTACAATGAGCAGTTCTTC

J: TRBJ1-1
D: .
V: TRBV12-3/TRBV12-4
size: .
CDR3: CGSSITWMNTEAFF
DNA: TGTGGCAGCAGCATAACATGGATGAACACTGAAGCTTTCTTT

J: TRBJ2-2
D: .
V: TRBV6-1
size: many
CDR3: CASSEFRGGGITGELFF
DNA: TGTGCCAGCAGTGAATTCAGGGGAGGGGGAATCACCGGGGAGCTGTTTTTT

J: TRBJ2-1
D: .
V: TRBV29-1
size: .
CDR3: CRLTGISYNEQFF
DNA: TGCCGCCTTACAGGTATCTCCTACAATGAGCAGTTCTTT

J: TRBJ2-1
D: TRBD2
V: TRBV28
size: .
CDR3: CASSSPGGSFNNEQFF
DNA: TGTGCCAGCAGTTCCCCGGGCGGGAGCTTTAACAATGAGCAGTTCTTC

J: TRBJ1-4
D: TRBD1
V: TRBV28
size: many
CDR3: CASSLRQGATNEKLFF
DNA: TGTGCCAGCAGTCTACGACAGGGGGCTACTAATGAAAAACTGTTTTTT

J: TRBJ2-6
D: TRBD1
V: TRBV27
size: .
CDR3: CASRPGQGLSGANVLTF
DNA: TGTGCCAGCAGACCGGGACAGGGTCTCTCTGGGGCCAACGTCCTGACTTTC

J: TRBJ2-7
D: .
V: TRBV6-5
size: once
CDR3: CASSYGESHTKQYF
DNA: TGTGCCAGCAGTTACGGGGAATCTCATACCAAGCAGTACTTC

J: TRBJ1-4
D: .
V: TRBV28
size: many
CDR3: CASRNEKLFF
DNA: TGTGCCAGCCGTAATGAAAAACTGTTTTTT

J: TRBJ1-5
D: .
V: TRBV29-1
size: .
CDR3: CSVGADSNQHQHF
DNA: TGCAGCGTTGGGGCGGATAGCAATCAGCACCAGCACTTT

J: TRBJ1-1
D: TRBD1
V: TRBV29-1
size: .
CDR3: CRGQGHTNTETFF
DNA: TGCAGGGGACAGGGACATACGAACACTGAAACTTTCTTT

J: TRBJ2-7
D: .
V: TRBV5-1
size: .
CDR3: CASSLGANGSYEQYF
DNA: TGCGCCAGCAGCTTGGGAGCTAACGGGAGCTACGAGCAGTACTTC

J: TRBJ2-3
D: TRBD2
V: TRBV4-1
size: .
CDR3: CARSFRLARGSADTQYF
DNA: TGCGCCAGGAGCTTCCGACTAGCGAGAGGGTCCGCAGATACGCAGTATTTT

J: TRBJ2-7
D: .
V: TRBV29-1
size: once
CDR3: CSVLQGGQGTYQQYF
DNA: TGCAGCGTTCTACAGGGAGGCCAGGGGACTTACCAGCAGTACTTC

J: TRBJ2-5
D: .
V: TRBV7-8
size: many
CDR3: CASRMSLGETQYF
DNA: TGTGCCAGCAGAATGAGTTTGGGAGAGACCCAGTACTTC

J: TRBJ2-5
D: .
V: TRBV20-1
size: once
CDR3: CSISTGWGTRYF
DNA: TGCAGTATCTCGACTGGGTGGGGGACCCGGTACTTC

J: TRBJ2-3
D: TRBD2
V: TRBV29-1
size: .
CDR3: CSIEDRLAGGGTDTQYF
DNA: TGCAGCATTGAAGATCGTCTAGCGGGAGGGGGCACAGATACACAGTATTTT

J: TRBJ2-7
D: TRBD2
V: TRBV6-6
size: .
CDR3: CASTTYLGNSGASIYEQCF
DNA: TGTGCCAGCACAACGTACCTCGGGAACAGCGGGGCTAGCATATACGAGCAGTGCTTC

J: TRBJ2-4
D: .
V: TRBV12-3/TRBV12-4
size: medium-sized
CDR3: CASSLRQQNIQYF
DNA: TGTGCCAGCAGTTTAAGGCAGCAAAACATTCAGTACTTC

J: TRBJ2-5
D: .
V: TRBV12-3/TRBV12-4
size: few
CDR3: CASSVGVKETQYF
DNA: TGTGCCAGCAGTGTCGGGGTTAAAGAGACCCAATACTTC

J: TRBJ2-7
D: TRBD2
V: TRBV29-1
size: many
CDR3: CSVPSGRAEIEQYF
DNA: TGCAGCGTCCCGAGCGGGAGGGCCGAGATTGAGCAGTACTTC

J: TRBJ1-5
D: .
V: TRBV7-8
size: .
CDR3: CASTLVVSENQPQHF
DNA: TGTGCCAGCACCTTAGTAGTATCCGAGAATCAGCCCCAGCATTTT

J: TRBJ2-7
D: TRBD2
V: TRBV20-1
size: .
CDR3: CSASSELAEGKDEEYF
DNA: TGCAGTGCTAGTTCCGAACTAGCGGAGGGTAAGGACGAAGAGTACTTC

J: TRBJ2-5
D: .
V: TRBV5-1
size: few
CDR3: CASSLQATPETQYF
DNA: TGCGCCAGCAGCTTGCAGGCTACCCCAGAGACCCAGTACTTC

J: TRBJ2-1
D: .
V: TRBV4-1
size: many
CDR3: CASSRVGGYNEQFF
DNA: TGCGCCAGCAGCCGGGTCGGGGGTTACAATGAGCAGTTCTTC

J: TRBJ1-2
D: .
V: TRBV20-1
size: few
CDR3: CSAMGQGTSNHYGYIF
DNA: TGCAGTGCTATGGGGCAGGGCACATCCAACCACTATGGCTACATCTTC

J: TRBJ1-1
D: .
V: TRBV6-6
size: .
CDR3: CASSSSTNIEAFF
DNA: TGTGCCAGCAGTTCATCAACCAACATTGAAGCTTTCTTT

J: TRBJ2-2
D: TRBD1
V: TRBV24-1
size: .
CDR3: CSTSDTGTGVRTGEPFF
DNA: TGTTCCACCAGTGATACCGGGACAGGGGTGCGCACCGGGGAGCCGTTTTTT

J: TRBJ1-1
D: .
V: TRBV29-1
size: .
CDR3: CGVDGHLFTEAFF
DNA: TGCGGAGTTGACGGACACCTTTTCACTGAAGCTTTCTTT

J: TRBJ1-1
D: .
V: TRBV6-5
size: many
CDR3: CASSYPAGAEAFF
DNA: TGTGCCAGCAGTTACCCGGCGGGGGCTGAAGCTTTCTTT

J: TRBJ2-7
D: TRBD2
V: TRBV7-2
size: many
CDR3: CASSSFAGGLYEQYF
DNA: TGTGCCAGCAGCTCCTTCGCGGGAGGGCTCTACGAGCAGTACTTC

J: TRBJ1-1
D: TRBD1
V: TRBV13
size: .
CDR3: CASRWPGERCRGSTEAFF
DNA: TGTGCCAGCAGGTGGCCAGGGGAACGGTGCAGGGGGAGCACTGAAGCTTTCTTT

J: TRBJ2-3
D: TRBD2
V: TRBV11-2
size: few
CDR3: CASRKTSGSTDTQYF
DNA: TGTGCCAGCAGGAAAACTAGCGGGAGCACAGATACGCAGTATTTT

J: TRBJ2-1
D: .
V: TRBV29-1
size: .
CDR3: CSVDGSSNNEQFF
DNA: TGCAGCGTCGACGGGTCTTCAAACAATGAGCAGTTCTTC

J: TRBJ2-7
D: .
V: TRBV7-9
size: few
CDR3: CASSLDEPEQYF
DNA: TGTGCCAGCAGCTTGGACGAGCCCGAGCAGTACTTC

J: TRBJ2-5
D: TRBD2
V: TRBV20-1
size: .
CDR3: CSGIGLAGPKETQYF
DNA: TGCAGTGGTATAGGACTAGCGGGACCCAAAGAGACCCAGTACTTC

J: TRBJ2-2
D: .
V: TRBV5-4
size: once
CDR3: CASSLGTHAGELFF
DNA: TGTGCCAGCAGCTTAGGGACTCACGCCGGCGAGCTGTTTTTT

J: TRBJ1-2
D: .
V: TRBV4-1
size: .
CDR3: CDSSRSRQDVAYGYTF
DNA: TGCGACAGCAGCCGAAGTCGACAGGATGTGGCCTATGGCTACACCTTC

J: TRBJ2-7
D: .
V: TRBV5-6
size: many
CDR3: CASSLWGAVKQYF
DNA: TGTGCCAGCAGCTTGTGGGGAGCTGTTAAGCAGTACTTC

J: TRBJ2-2
D: .
V: TRBV11-2
size: .
CDR3: CARRLQGRGSGIGELFF
DNA: TGTGCCCGCAGATTACAGGGACGTGGGAGCGGAATCGGGGAGCTGTTTTTT

J: TRBJ2-7
D: .
V: TRBV4-1
size: .
CDR3: CASSPRDDAYGRYF
DNA: TGCGCCAGCAGCCCCCGGGACGATGCCTACGGGCGGTACTTC

J: TRBJ1-1
D: .
V: TRBV29-1
size: .
CDR3: CSVHWGELGNTEDLF
DNA: TGCAGCGTCCACTGGGGCGAGTTAGGGAACACTGAAGATCTCTTT

J: TRBJ2-5
D: TRBD2
V: TRBV10-2
size: .
CDR3: CASSDFLGAGGSGETQYF
DNA: TGCGCCAGCAGTGACTTTTTGGGAGCGGGAGGGTCAGGGGAGACCCAGTACTTC

J: TRBJ2-1
D: TRBD1
V: TRBV29-1
size: .
CDR3: CSTWVAGGRGNEQFF
DNA: TGCAGCACTTGGGTGGCAGGGGGCAGAGGCAATGAGCAGTTCTTC

J: TRBJ2-1
D: TRBD2
V: TRBV28
size: .
CDR3: CAGSAPGLAGGPGEQFF
DNA: TGTGCCGGCAGTGCCCCGGGACTAGCGGGAGGGCCTGGTGAGCAGTTCTTC

J: TRBJ2-1
D: TRBD2
V: TRBV4-2
size: .
CDR3: CVSSQEVAGGRNEQFF
DNA: TGTGTCAGCAGCCAGGAAGTAGCGGGAGGGCGCAATGAGCAGTTCTTC

J: TRBJ1-2
D: .
V: TRBV2
size: .
CDR3: CASSPPGDPNYGYTF
DNA: TGTGCCAGCAGCCCCCCCGGAGACCCCAACTATGGCTACACCTTC

J: TRBJ1-4
D: TRBD1
V: TRBV5-6
size: .
CDR3: CASSSEGGDHEKLLF
DNA: TGTGCCAGCAGCTCTGAAGGGGGCGATCATGAAAAACTGCTTTTT

J: TRBJ2-7
D: .
V: TRBV11-1
size: .
CDR3: CASRLTGYETYEQYF
DNA: TGTGCCAGCAGATTAACGGGGTACGAAACCTACGAGCAGTACTTC

J: TRBJ2-3
D: .
V: TRBV28
size: .
CDR3: CASSYAGTDTQYF
DNA: TGTGCCAGCAGCTATGCAGGCACAGATACGCAGTATTTT

J: TRBJ2-3
D: .
V: TRBV11-3
size: .
CDR3: CASSTSGTRTDTQYF
DNA: TGTGCCAGTAGCACATCCGGGACTCGCACAGATACGCAGTATTTT

J: TRBJ2-1
D: TRBD2
V: TRBV10-2
size: many
CDR3: CASIAGGYNEQFF
DNA: TGCGCCAGCATAGCGGGAGGATACAATGAGCAGTTCTTC

J: TRBJ1-1
D: .
V: TRBV6-5
size: .
CDR3: CASRRGTPEREAFF
DNA: TGTGCCAGCAGGCGGGGGACTCCCGAGCGTGAAGCTTTCTTT

J: TRBJ2-7
D: .
V: TRBV28
size: .
CDR3: CVSSLGRAPGSYEQYF
DNA: TGTGTCAGCAGTTTAGGGCGTGCCCCAGGTTCCTACGAGCAGTACTTC

J: TRBJ2-1
D: TRBD1
V: TRBV5-1
size: .
CDR3: CASSLGDRGNEEFF
DNA: TGCGCCAGCAGCTTGGGCGACAGGGGGAATGAGGAGTTCTTC

J: TRBJ1-2
D: TRBD1
V: TRBV28
size: many
CDR3: CATRTGGNYGYTF
DNA: TGTGCCACCCGGACAGGGGGGAACTATGGCTACACCTTC

J: TRBJ2-2
D: TRBD2
V: TRBV7-3
size: few
CDR3: CASSLKNVRLAGGPYTGELFF
DNA: TGTGCCAGCAGCTTAAAAAACGTTCGGCTAGCGGGAGGGCCATACACCGGGGAGCTGTTCTTT